These 19 T cell receptor beta chains originate from one sample sequenced in a study of CD8+CD57+ T cells in acquired aplastic anemia. Profiling that covered TCR beta VDJ and CDR3 relied on genomic DNA as its template. Via MiXCR, TCRdb re-called the reads, giving one row per CDR3 protein. This table has 250,000 to 300,000 distinct CDR3 sequences, 55% to 60% appearing once. The sequenced sample consisted of sorted CD4+, CD8+, or CD8+CD57+ T cells (not recorded which) from PBMCs. Source of these receptors: a human donor with severe aplastic anemia or a healthy control (not recorded which).

J is TRBJ2-7 and V is TRBV20-1; 9 bases are a match to TRBD2. Germline CDR1 reads DFQATT; CDR2 reads SNEGSKA (reference sequence). This CDR3 comprises 16 residues. V was clipped by 5 bases and J by 0 bases; unmatched bases: 11. The CDR3 region has the DNA TGCAGTGCTCCAAGGTGGCTAGCGGGGTACTCCTACGAGCAGTACTTC. Translated: CSAPRWLAGYSYEQYF.

The chain couples TRBV7-6 to TRBJ1-6; D is perhaps TRBD1 (5 bases). Trimming took off 0 bases at V and 2 bases at J, with 11 bases between the two ends. CDR1 is SGHVS, CDR2 FNYEAQ, per germline. The CDR3 runs to 17 residues. CDR3 loop: CASSLAGTGTYNSPLHF. CDR3 sequence (DNA): TGTGCCAGCAGCTTAGCAGGGACCGGTACCTATAATTCACCCCTCCACTTT.

V gene TRBV10-3 combines with J gene TRBJ1-2; maybe TRBD1 (6 bases). CDR1 is ENHRY and CDR2 is SYGVKD in the germline V gene. CDR3 length: 15 residues. V was cut by 4 bases and J by 4 bases, with 16 bases left in between. DNA of the CDR3: TGTGCCATCAGTGCCACCACCGGGGGGGCCTATGGCTACACCTTC. Protein: CAISATTGGAYGYTF.

V and J are TRBV10-1 and TRBJ2-3; 7 bases match TRBD2. This CDR3 is 14 amino acids long. V lost 7 bases, J lost 2 bases, and 6 bases stayed unmatched. CDR1 and CDR2 (germline): WNHNN, SYGVQD (reference sequence). The CDR3 loop is CASIKRGNTDTQYF. The CDR3 bases are TGCGCCAGCATCAAGCGGGGTAACACAGATACGCAGTATTTT.

This clonotype was counted ten times or more. The chain uses TRBV3-1 and TRBJ1-4; D is perhaps TRBD1 (6 bases). The CDR3 contains 16 residues. The V gene lost 3 bases and the J gene lost 14 bases, with 25 bases spanning the gap. Germline V gene sequence: CDR1 LGHDT, CDR2 YNNKEL (reference sequence). CDR3 residues: CASSHPLLWDTTFLFF. Written as DNA, the CDR3 is TGTGCCAGCAGCCATCCTTTACTCTGGGACACCACTTTTCTGTTTTTT.

This clonotype was recorded once. The V call is TRBV15, the J call TRBJ2-7; D is uncertain. Trimming left V 1 base short and J 3 bases short, with 7 bases between. Germline V gene sequence: CDR1 LNHNV, CDR2 YYDKDF (reference sequence). The CDR3 length is 13 residues. The CDR3 is CATSRVSDYEQYF. As DNA, the CDR3 is TGTGCCACCAGCAGAGTTTCAGACTACGAGCAGTACTTC.

The V call is TRBV19, the J call TRBJ1-2; no definite D call. The CDR3 is made up of 12 amino acids. From germline, CDR1 is LNHDA and CDR2 SQIVND (reference sequence). Trimming shortened V by 2 bases and J by 8 bases, and 9 bases separated the two germline ends. The chain's CDR3 is CASSIFPGGYTF. The CDR3 DNA reads as TGTGCCAGTAGTATATTTCCTGGCGGCTACACCTTC.

The gene calls are TRBV20-1 and TRBJ2-7; unclear D gene. CDR1 is DFQATT, CDR2 SNEGSKA, per germline (reference sequence). Trimming took 5 bases from V and 6 from J, leaving 8 bases between them. The CDR3 is 10 amino acids. This chain's CDR3 is CSAQVVEQYF. The CDR3 region has the DNA TGCAGTGCTCAGGTGGTCGAGCAGTACTTC.

Here the CDR3 DNA reads TGTGCCAGCAGCTTAGCGCTAAGGGATAGCAATCAGCCCCAGCATTTT. Protein: CASSLALRDSNQPQHF. The rearrangement uses TRBV7-9 and TRBJ1-5; D uncertain. Trimming removed 0 bases from V and 0 bases from J, with 9 bases in between. This CDR3 has 16 amino acids. Germline loops: CDR1 SEHNR, CDR2 FQNEAQ (reference sequence).

This rearrangement joins TRBV29-1 to TRBJ1-1; 11 nucleotides align to TRBD1. V shed 6 bases and J 9 bases; nucleotides not matched to a gene: 3. The CDR3 covers 11 residues. Germline values: CDR1 SQVTM, CDR2 ANQGSEA. CDR3 nucleotide sequence: TGCAGCGTCTGGACAGGGGGCAAAGCTTTCTTT. It specifies CSVWTGGKAFF.

Here the CDR3 DNA reads TGTGCCACCCACGCTATACAGGGAGGTCAGCCCCAGCATTTT. This translates into CATHAIQGGQPQHF. This chain uses TRBV15 with TRBJ1-5; a weak D match, TRBD1 (6 bases). The germline V and J ends were trimmed by 8 bases and 6 bases, with 17 bases remaining between them. CDR1 is LNHNV, CDR2 YYDKDF, per germline (reference sequence). CDR3 size: 14 residues.

Many counts were recorded for this clonotype. V gene TRBV3-1 combines with J gene TRBJ2-4; D remains unclear. The V and J ends lost 4 bases and 6 bases respectively, with 4 bases between them. Per germline, CDR1 LGHDT and CDR2 YNNKEL (reference sequence). This CDR3 region has 11 residues. CDR3: CASSPGNIQYF. In DNA, the CDR3 is TGTGCCAGCAGCCCAGGAAACATTCAGTACTTC. The whole variable domain, remainder taken from reference TRBV3-1 and TRBJ2-4, is DTAVSQTPKYLVTQMGNDKSIKCEQNLGHDTMYWYKQDSKKFLKIMFSYNNKELIINETVPNRFSPKSPDKAHLNLHINSLELGDSAVYFCASSPGNIQYFGAGTRLSVL.

This clonotype was observed a single time. This could be a read error, since a much larger clone is one nucleotide away. The chain carries TRBV6-5 and TRBJ1-2, with 7 bases aligning to TRBD1. V trimming: 4 bases; J trimming: 9 bases; junction bases outside the gene matches: 8. The CDR3 sequence is 13 residues long. The germline V gene encodes CDR1 MNHEY and CDR2 SVGAGI. CDR3 DNA sequence: TGTGCCAGCAGTTTAGACAGGGCCAATAGCTACACCTTC. Encoded protein: CASSLDRANSYTF.

The chain recombines TRBV5-1 with TRBJ1-4, with a possible D match to TRBD1 (5 bases). Trimming shortened V by 0 bases and J by 11 bases, and 17 bases separated the two germline ends. The germline gives CDR1 SGHRS, CDR2 YFSETQ. The CDR3 loop spans 15 amino acids. CDR3 protein: CASSLARTGAGKLFF. The CDR3 bases are TGCGCCAGCAGCTTGGCGCGGACTGGGGCCGGTAAACTGTTTTTT. The variable domain in full, with the rest retrieved from reference TRBV5-1 and TRBJ1-4, is KAGVTQTPRYLIKTRGQQVTLSCSPISGHRSVSWYQQTPGQGLQFLFEYFSETQRNKGNFPGRFSGRQFSNSRSEMNVSTLELGDSALYLCASSLARTGAGKLFFGSGTQLSVL.

There are a few counts of this clonotype. This rearrangement joins TRBV24-1 to TRBJ1-2; D gene ambiguous. There are 13 residues in the CDR3. Per germline, CDR1 KGHDR and CDR2 SFDVKD. The germline V and J ends were trimmed by 1 base and 8 bases, with 10 bases remaining between them. The CDR3 region has the DNA TGTGCCACCAGTGATTTCGCGGGGATAGGCTACACCTTC. It yields the protein CATSDFAGIGYTF.

This clonotype was observed many times. V gene TRBV3-1 combines with J gene TRBJ1-1; 8 bases line up with TRBD1. The CDR3 covers 17 residues. V lost 4 bases, J lost 1 base, and 11 bases stayed unmatched. The V gene's germline CDR1 is LGHDT and CDR2 YNNKEL (reference sequence). The CDR3 DNA follows: TGTGCCAGCAGCCCGGAGATTTATGGACAGGGGAACACTGAAGCTTTCTTT. Its protein product is CASSPEIYGQGNTEAFF.

Ten or more counts support this clonotype. The chain recombines TRBV5-1 with TRBJ1-1; D uncertain. This CDR3 region has 13 residues. Trimming stripped 2 bases from V and 5 bases from J, with 10 bases between. Germline V lookup: CDR1 SGHRS, CDR2 YFSETQ. The DNA for the CDR3 is TGCGCCAGCAGCTTATCGGTAGAGACTGAAGCTTTCTTT. As protein: CASSLSVETEAFF.

The rearrangement joins TRBV9 to TRBJ2-3, with D uncertain. V shed 1 base and J shed 6 bases, with 15 bases lying between them. The germline V gene encodes CDR1 SGDLS and CDR2 YYNGEE. This CDR3 spans 15 amino acids. The CDR3 here is CASSVLTVPKDTQYF. In DNA, the CDR3 is TGTGCCAGCAGCGTACTAACAGTCCCCAAGGATACGCAGTATTTT.

The sample holds many counts of this clonotype. The chain uses TRBV7-8 and TRBJ1-2; the D gene is possibly TRBD1 (5 bases). Trimming took off 5 bases at V and 6 bases at J, with 16 bases between the two ends. This CDR3 is built from 14 residues. Germline CDR1 and CDR2: SGHVS and FQNEAQ. The CDR3 here is CASSPTRGQHGYTF. The CDR3, as DNA: TGTGCCAGCAGCCCCACAAGGGGTCAGCATGGCTACACCTTC.